Shown below are 23 T cell receptor beta chains from a single sample sequenced in a study of T cells in Graves' hyperthyroidism and ophthalmopathy. RNA transcripts gave rise to amplified TCR beta CDR3 regions. First-round RT-PCR with HTBI primers amplified the TCR CDR3 region. A single record per CDR3 protein comes from TCRdb applying MiXCR to the multiplex PCR reads. The sample shows about 130,000 distinct CDR3 sequences, over 20% of them seen only once. Specimen: blood. All receptors derive from a woman between 45 and 60 years old with Graves' hyperthyroidism that later progressed to Graves' ophthalmopathy.

This clonotype appeared a single time. This chain connects TRBV2 to TRBJ2-3; 8 nucleotides align to TRBD2. V was pared by 6 bases and J by 2 bases, with 7 bases of the junction left unmatched. The length of the CDR3 is 15 residues. Germline V lookup: CDR1 SNHLY, CDR2 FYNNEI. The CDR3 reads CASSRTTSATDTQYF. DNA of the CDR3: TGTGCCAGCAGCCGTACGACTAGCGCCACAGATACGCAGTATTTT.

There are a few counts of this clonotype. The chain recombines TRBV5-1 with TRBJ1-4, with a weak D call TRBD1 (5 bases). The CDR3 consists of 15 residues. V lost 5 bases, J lost 7 bases, and 18 bases lay in between. CDR1 and CDR2 from the germline V gene are SGHRS and YFSETQ. CDR3: CASRALRAETEKLFF. The CDR3 DNA follows: TGCGCCAGCAGGGCCCTCAGGGCAGAGACTGAAAAACTGTTTTTT.

In this sample, this clonotype turned up many times. The chain employs TRBV30 and TRBJ2-6, with 8 bases lining up with TRBD1. V lost 8 bases, J lost 2 bases, and 5 bases stayed unmatched. From germline, CDR1 is GTSNPN and CDR2 SVGIG (reference sequence). CDR3 length equals 14 residues. In DNA, the CDR3 is TGTGCCGGTCAGGGGGCGGCTGGGGCCAACGTCCTGACTTTC. Amino acid sequence: CAGQGAAGANVLTF.

This clonotype has only a few counts. The chain joins TRBV30 to TRBJ1-1, with D unresolved. This CDR3 contains 13 residues. Per the germline V gene, CDR1 is GTSNPN and CDR2 is SVGIG (reference sequence). The V end was cut by 2 bases, the J end by 1 base, with 8 bases between. This chain's CDR3 is CAWSKGRNTEAFF. CDR3 nucleotide sequence: TGTGCCTGGAGTAAGGGAAGGAACACTGAAGCTTTCTTT.

This clonotype appeared many times. V gene TRBV30 combines with J gene TRBJ2-1, with 9 bases identical to TRBD2. CDR1 and CDR2 (germline): GTSNPN, SVGIG (reference sequence). This CDR3 is built from 14 residues. J was trimmed by 9 bases and V by 2 bases; bases with no gene match: 8. CDR3 in DNA: TGTGCCTGGAGTCGATCTAGCGGGAAGGGTGAGCAGTTCTTC. This gives the protein CAWSRSSGKGEQFF.

The chain is built from TRBV5-6 and TRBJ2-6; 10 bases are shared with TRBD1. The CDR3 is made up of 14 amino acids. J lost 11 bases, V lost 2 bases, and 4 bases had no gene match. Germline CDR1 and CDR2: SGHDT and YYEEEE. CDR3 nucleotides: TGTGCCAGCAGCTTCACCGGGACAGGGGACGTCCTGACTTTC. Translation gives CASSFTGTGDVLTF.

This clonotype was observed at least ten times. The J gene is TRBJ2-7, the V gene TRBV11-2; TRBD2 might be the D (6 bases). Germline assignment: CDR1 SGHAT and CDR2 FQNNGV. CDR3 length equals 12 residues. V lost 6 bases, J lost 3 bases, and 9 bases lay in between. The CDR3 protein is CASSAGYYEQYF. The CDR3 coding sequence is TGTGCCAGCAGTGCGGGGTACTACGAGCAGTACTTC. The full variable domain, in which reference TRBV11-2 and TRBJ2-7 provide the parts outside the CDR3, is EAGVAQSPRYKIIEKRQSVAFWCNPISGHATLYWYQQILGQGPKLLIQFQNNGVVDDSQLPKDRFSAERLKGVDSTLKIQPAKLEDSAVYLCASSAGYYEQYFGPGTRLTVT.

The chain recombines TRBV7-3 with TRBJ2-2; D unresolved. CDR3 length: 12 amino acids. Looked up from germline, CDR1 is SGHTA and CDR2 is FQGTGA. Trimming removed 5 bases from V and 6 bases from J, with 7 bases in between. In nucleotides, the CDR3 is TGTGCCAGCAGCCCCCAAGCCGGGGAGCTGTTTTTT. Translated: CASSPQAGELFF.

The chain is built from TRBV7-3 and TRBJ2-1; 10 bases align to TRBD2. J was trimmed by 6 bases and V by 3 bases; bases with no gene match: 8. Per the germline V gene, CDR1 is SGHTA and CDR2 is FQGTGA. The CDR3 runs 16 residues. CDR3 DNA sequence: TGTGCCAGCAGCTTCTCCCCTAGCGGGAGATTCAATGAGCAGTTCTTC. This translates into CASSFSPSGRFNEQFF.

This clonotype showed up many times. CDR3 region: CASSGDRGGNEQFF. CDR3 coding DNA: TGTGCCAGCAGTGGGGACAGGGGAGGAAATGAGCAGTTCTTC. This sequence joins TRBV2 and TRBJ2-1; 10 bases agree with TRBD1. Germline assignment: CDR1 SNHLY and CDR2 FYNNEI. V was pared by 4 bases and J by 7 bases, with 4 bases of the junction left unmatched. This CDR3 is built from 14 residues.

This clonotype was counted a few times. This sequence joins TRBV20-1 and TRBJ1-6, with TRBD1 matching over 7 bases. This CDR3 has 17 residues. The V gene end was trimmed by 3 bases and the J gene end by 0 bases; junction bases not matched to a gene: 8. CDR1 and CDR2 (germline): DFQATT, SNEGSKA (reference sequence). CDR3 nucleotide sequence: TGCAGTGCTAGGGGGACAGCAAGGAGCTCCTATAATTCACCCCTCCACTTT. It yields the protein CSARGTARSSYNSPLHF.

This clonotype was seen repeatedly, ten times or more. The rearrangement links TRBV30 to TRBJ2-7; 14 nucleotides agree with TRBD2. J lost 6 bases, V lost 0 bases, and 4 bases had no gene match. The CDR3 has 15 residues. Germline CDR1 is GTSNPN and CDR2 is SVGIG (reference sequence). DNA for the CDR3: TGTGCCTGGAGTGTACTCGGACTAGCGGGAGGCGAGCAGTACTTC. It is translated as CAWSVLGLAGGEQYF. Looking up the rest from reference TRBV30 and TRBJ2-7 gives the full variable domain: SQTIHQWPATLVQPVGSPLSLECTVEGTSNPNLYWYRQAAGRGLQLLFYSVGIGQISSEVPQNLSASRPQDRQFILSSKKLLLSDSGFYLCAWSVLGLAGGEQYFGPGTRLTVT.

The chain is built from TRBV29-1 and TRBJ2-1, with 7 nucleotides matching TRBD2. The CDR3 is 14 amino acids. The ends lost 5 bases at V and 6 bases at J; junction bases unmatched: 10. Germline V gene lookup returns CDR1 SQVTM and CDR2 ANQGSEA. The DNA of the CDR3 is TGCAGCGTTAGAGGACTAGGCCCAGGCAATGAGCAGTTCTTC. Its protein is CSVRGLGPGNEQFF.

This clonotype was found many times. The rearrangement links TRBV29-1 to TRBJ2-7; D is unresolved. The CDR3 covers 12 residues. V gave up 4 bases and J gave up 1 base, with 8 bases separating them. CDR1 and CDR2 from the germline V gene are SQVTM and ANQGSEA. As DNA, the CDR3 is TGCAGCGTTGTTTGGGGTTCCTACGAGCAGTACTTC. It encodes CSVVWGSYEQYF.

This clonotype was recorded at least ten times. The chain employs TRBV3-1 and TRBJ2-7; a possible D gene is TRBD2 (6 bases). Trimming took 7 bases from V and 3 from J, leaving 16 bases between them. The CDR3 is made up of 14 amino acids. Germline CDR1 and CDR2: LGHDT and YNNKEL (reference sequence). CDR3 loop: CASTGHGGDYEQYF. In DNA form, the CDR3 reads TGTGCCAGCACGGGTCACGGAGGGGACTACGAGCAGTACTTC.

Points on this clonotype: This may be a read error: a much more frequent sequence differs by one nucleotide. The chain employs TRBV20-1 and TRBJ2-7, with D tentatively TRBD2 (6 bases). V lost 4 bases to trimming and J lost 9 bases, with 22 bases between them. Germline V gives CDR1 DFQATT, CDR2 SNEGSKA (reference sequence). The CDR3 length is 14 residues. CDR3 residues: CSAIIGGITKGQYF. The CDR3, as DNA: TGCAGTGCTATCATCGGGGGAATCACTAAAGGGCAGTACTTC.

This chain joins TRBV7-9 and TRBJ2-1, with 11 nucleotides matching TRBD1. The V gene's germline CDR1 is SEHNR and CDR2 FQNEAQ (reference sequence). The CDR3 consists of 16 residues. The ends lost 4 bases at V and 1 base at J; junction bases unmatched: 3. CDR3 region: CASSSGTGGSYNEQFF. The CDR3 bases are TGTGCCAGCAGCTCGGGGACAGGGGGTTCCTACAATGAGCAGTTCTTC.

The chain joins TRBV13 to TRBJ2-7, with no clear D. Germline values: CDR1 PRHDT, CDR2 FYEKMQ (reference sequence). This CDR3 contains 15 residues. V shed 4 bases and J shed 2 bases, with 15 bases lying between them. This CDR3 is CASSSSGVPPYEQYF. The CDR3 region has the DNA TGTGCCAGCAGCTCCTCGGGCGTCCCGCCCTACGAGCAGTACTTC. Variable domain in full (rest from reference TRBV13 and TRBJ2-7): AAGVIQSPRHLIKEKRETATLKCYPIPRHDTVYWYQQGPGQDPQFLISFYEKMQSDKGSIPDRFSAQQFSDYHSELNMSSLELGDSALYFCASSSSGVPPYEQYFGPGTRLTVT.

The chain combines TRBV5-6 with TRBJ2-3; TRBD1 agrees at 8 bases. Trimming took 4 bases from V and 0 from J; bases not matched to a gene: 7. Germline V gene lookup returns CDR1 SGHDT and CDR2 YYEEEE. This CDR3 is built from 16 residues. The CDR3 sequence is CASSIYRGYSTDTQYF. The CDR3 DNA follows: TGTGCCAGCAGCATATACAGGGGGTATAGCACAGATACGCAGTATTTT.

This clonotype was observed many times. The rearrangement links TRBV5-1 to TRBJ2-3; TRBD2 matches at 13 bases. Germline V gives CDR1 SGHRS, CDR2 YFSETQ. Unmatched junction bases numbered 4, after V lost 4 bases and J lost 2 bases. The CDR3 is 16 residues long. CDR3 sequence reads: CASSAGLAGLTDTQYF. In DNA form, the CDR3 reads TGCGCCAGCAGCGCGGGACTAGCGGGACTCACAGATACGCAGTATTTT.

The chain uses TRBV3-1 and TRBJ2-7; no firm D call. The V end lost 0 bases, the J end lost 7 bases, and 10 bases lay between the germline ends. Germline CDR1 and CDR2: LGHDT and YNNKEL (reference sequence). The CDR3 spans 13 residues. The CDR3: CASSQDPAREQYF. The CDR3 bases are TGTGCCAGCAGCCAAGATCCGGCTCGGGAGCAGTACTTC.

The table lists this clonotype with many counts. The germline gene is not matched at one end of the junction; a read error may be the cause. V gene TRBV28 combines with J gene TRBJ1-5; 8 bases match TRBD1. The CDR3 sequence is 14 residues long. Germline lookup yields CDR1 MDHEN and CDR2 SYDVKM. The CDR3 loop reads CTSSLSGGGQPQHF. The CDR3 nucleotides read TGTACCAGCAGTTTATCAGGGGGCGGACAGCCCCAGCATTTT.

The rearrangement uses TRBV11-2 and TRBJ1-2; 12 nucleotides line up with TRBD1. Germline V lookup: CDR1 SGHAT, CDR2 FQNNGV. J lost 4 bases, V lost 4 bases, and 10 bases had no gene match. The CDR3 covers 17 residues. In DNA form, the CDR3 reads TGTGCCAGCAGCTCCCTCCGGGGGACAGGGGGCTTCTATGGCTACACCTTC. Its translation is CASSSLRGTGGFYGYTF.